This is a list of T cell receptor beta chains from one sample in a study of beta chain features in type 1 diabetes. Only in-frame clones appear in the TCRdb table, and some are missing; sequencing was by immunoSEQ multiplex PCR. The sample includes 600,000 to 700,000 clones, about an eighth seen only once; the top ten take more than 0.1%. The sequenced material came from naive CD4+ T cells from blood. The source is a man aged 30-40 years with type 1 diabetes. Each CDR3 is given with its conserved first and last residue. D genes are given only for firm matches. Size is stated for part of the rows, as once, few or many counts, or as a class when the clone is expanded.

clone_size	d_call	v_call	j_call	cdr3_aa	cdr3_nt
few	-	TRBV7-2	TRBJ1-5	CASSLDAQPQHF	TGTGCCAGCAGCTTGGATGCCCAGCCCCAGCATTTT
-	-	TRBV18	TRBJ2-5	CASSPGGETYPTQYF	TGTGCCAGCTCACCCGGGGGAGAAACTTATCCGACCCAGTACTTC
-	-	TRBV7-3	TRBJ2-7	CASSKSGPYEQYF	TGTGCCAGCAGCAAAAGCGGGCCCTACGAGCAGTACTTC
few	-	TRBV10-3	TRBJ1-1	CAISRRDVMNTEAFF	TGTGCCATCAGTCGCAGGGACGTGATGAACACTGAAGCTTTCTTT
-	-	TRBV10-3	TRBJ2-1	CAISDFTSAIRSYNEQFF	TGTGCCATCAGTGATTTCACTTCTGCGATACGCTCCTACAATGAGCAGTTCTTC
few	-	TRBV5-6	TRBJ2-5	CASSLVPARETQYF	TGTGCCAGCAGCTTGGTACCGGCCCGGGAGACCCAGTACTTC
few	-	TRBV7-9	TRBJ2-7	CASSFAGNPYEQYF	TGTGCCAGCAGCTTTGCAGGGAATCCCTACGAGCAGTACTTC
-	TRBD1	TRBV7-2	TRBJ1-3	CASSQEGQGNTIYF	TGTGCCAGCAGCCAAGAGGGACAGGGAAACACCATATATTTT
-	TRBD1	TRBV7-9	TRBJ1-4	CASSGPRGRNEKLFF	TGTGCCAGCAGCGGGCCCAGGGGGAGGAATGAAAAACTGTTTTTT
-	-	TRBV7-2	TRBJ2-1	CASSLVPRNEQFF	TGTGCCAGCAGCTTAGTTCCCAGAAATGAGCAGTTCTTC
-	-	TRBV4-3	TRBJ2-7	CASSQERDFLYEQYF	TGCGCCAGCAGCCAAGAAAGGGACTTTCTTTACGAGCAGTACTTC
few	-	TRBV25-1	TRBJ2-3	CASSDTVGTDTQYF	TGTGCCAGCAGTGACACCGTGGGAACAGATACGCAGTATTTT
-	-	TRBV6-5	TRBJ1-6	CASSYSGSQLNSPLHF	TGTGCCAGCAGTTACTCAGGGAGCCAGCTTAATTCACCCCTCCACTTT
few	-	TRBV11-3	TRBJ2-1	CASSRQDNEQFF	TGTGCCAGCAGCCGGCAGGACAATGAGCAGTTCTTC
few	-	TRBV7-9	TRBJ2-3	CASSFGEDTQYF	TGTGCCAGCAGCTTCGGGGAGGATACGCAGTATTTT
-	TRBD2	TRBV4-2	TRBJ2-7	CASSQASGAYEQYF	TGTGCCAGCAGCCAAGCAAGCGGGGCCTACGAGCAGTACTTC